This T cell receptor (beta chain) is drawn from a study of blood T cell repertoires in COVID-19. Looking at the study overall: T cells, B-cell-depleted T cells, or PBMCs provided the cDNA or gDNA that served as material.

Study processing details: Researchers report that nucleated cell counts were estimated from reference gene primer amplification. Here immunoSEQ multiplex PCR was the method, and the copy in TCRdb shows in-frame clones only, minus some. D and trimming were read from the DNA, whereas the V and J calls and clone size are those reported in that table. Here the sample spans approximately 150,000 clones, 80% to 90% being singletons. This clone has just one count. Germline V gene sequence: CDR1 SGHAT, CDR2 FQDESV (reference sequence). The V end was cut by 4 bases, the J end by 3 bases, with 18 bases between. The CDR3 contains 16 residues.

This chain links TRBV11-1 with TRBJ1-1, with D uncertain. Source material: peripheral blood. The receptor was derived from an older woman with acute or convalescent COVID-19. The CDR3 sequence: CASSSYPGSLYTEAFF. As DNA, the CDR3 is TGTGCCAGCAGCTCGTACCCGGGAAGTTTGTACACTGAAGCTTTCTTT.